Described below is a single T cell receptor beta chain sequence and its context. It lacks a known antigen. Base qualities are missing; no much larger clone stands one base away. According to the germline V gene, CDR1 reads SGHRS and CDR2 reads YFSETQ. From cysteine to phenylalanine, the CDR3 is 15 amino acids long. This entry keeps only the CDR3 DNA: 45 bases, framed from base 1. V lost 4 bases and J lost 7 bases, and the count of bases not matched to a germline gene is 7. The source of the sample is a study of T cells in lung cancer brain metastases (dated by TCRdb to the late 2010s). Turning to the overall study: Of the roughly 21 patients, seventeen had a history of tobacco use, with a median of roughly 40 pack-years. Of the approximately 20 patients, 15 to 18 received no interval therapy between resection of the primary and resection of the metastasis. A median interval of roughly 300 days was observed between acquisition of the primary and brain metastasis specimens. TCR beta CDR3 repertoires were compared between fully resected primary non-small cell lung cancers and paired brain metastases. The cohort comprised around 20 patients contributing roughly 40 specimens, one primary lung lesion and one brain metastasis each. A median age at first diagnosis of 45 to 60 years was recorded for the patients, of whom about nine were male and about a dozen were female. An average DNA integrity number of 3.5 to 4.5 was found in both primary and metastatic specimens, and no significant difference was detected between sites.

Patients underwent resection for synchronous oligometastatic disease or delayed recurrence of a solitary brain metastasis. Patients with a history of multiple malignancies were excluded so that cancers other than NSCLC would not be included. Tumor areas were macrodissected from five deparaffinized 8.5 to 10 um unstained sections under guidance from marked H&E slides. All specimens were fixed in formalin and embedded in paraffin (FFPE). Genomic DNA was extracted using the AllPrep DNA/RNA FFPE Kit. Each sample received between 2.24 and 4.92 ug of genomic DNA as input, and paired samples received equal DNA input. TCR beta libraries were constructed in two PCR steps with the immunoSEQ hsTCRbeta Kit, which uses multiplexed V and J gene primers. Pooled libraries with positive and negative controls were sequenced on an Illumina MiSeq using a 100-cycle paired-end protocol. In the authors' own workflow: Raw data were processed by the immunoSEQ vendor into normalized, annotated TCR beta repertoire reports. Richness was defined as unique clones by nucleotide sequence, and total richness was extrapolated with the iChao1 and Efron-Thisted estimators. Paired lesions were characterized and compared using Pielou's evenness, Simpson's index, top-ten clone proportional abundance, and the Morisita overlap index. TCRdb stores this immuneACCESS table with in-frame sequences only. Part of the clones is absent; in the studies checked, under half of the shortfall reflects unresolved V genes, and no reason is known for the rest. V, J and clone size are those of that table, while D and trimming were read from the DNA. The sample table records about 4,900 clones; around 83% of these occur just once. Around 3.2% of the sample is in the top ten clones.

Broader findings and caveats from the paper: Most clones were specific to a single lesion, and paired lesions overlapped only to a limited degree (mean Morisita index approximately 0.22). It was not possible to control for the effects of preoperative corticosteroids on T cell infiltration in brain metastases. Brain metastases had significantly fewer unique productive clones than paired primaries (median about 1,500 versus 4,200). Retrieval of the complete infiltrating T cell repertoire may have been prevented by DNA fragmentation in FFPE samples. The ten most abundant clones made up a significantly larger repertoire fraction in brain metastases than primaries, suggesting clonal expansion.

Here the chain combines TRBV5-1 and TRBJ2-1, with 11 bases in between that match TRBD2. The sample consisted of tumor tissue from the primary lung tumor. What this sample's cell subset or site label stands for: primary lung cancer lesion. The sequence derives from a woman between 45 and 60 years old with non-small cell lung cancer. CDR3 protein: CASSEVAGGGNEQFF. The nucleotide sequence is TGCGCCAGCAGCGAAGTAGCGGGAGGGGGGAATGAGCAGTTCTTC. Extended through the reference TRBV5-1 and TRBJ2-1 proteins, this CDR3 yields the full variable domain: KAGVTQTPRYLIKTRGQQVTLSCSPISGHRSVSWYQQTPGQGLQFLFEYFSETQRNKGNFPGRFSGRQFSNSRSEMNVSTLELGDSALYLCASSEVAGGGNEQFFGPGTRLTVL.